This T cell receptor beta chain was identified in a study of PD-L1 blockade in urothelial cancer. This clone was found once. The V and J ends lost 4 bases and 8 bases respectively, with 15 bases between them. This CDR3 has 15 amino acids. The germline V gene encodes CDR1 KGHSH and CDR2 LQKENI. TCRdb keeps only in-frame clones here, not all; method: immunoSEQ multiplex PCR. The table records fewer than 130,000 clones, over 75% of them present only once. The material was PBMCs, obtained around atezolizumab (anti-PD-L1) treatment. The chain combines TRBV18 with TRBJ1-6; TRBD1 might be the D (6 bases). The receptor was derived from a man in his forties or fifties with urothelial cancer. DNA for the CDR3: TGTGCCAGCTCACTGACAGGTTTCGGTGATTCACCCCTCCACTTT. This gives the protein CASSLTGFGDSPLHF.